What follows describes a single T cell receptor (beta chain). These data belong to a study of blood T cell repertoires in COVID-19. Study-wide context: From the United States, Italy and Spain came samples of acute and convalescent COVID-19. Sample material is recorded as cDNA or gDNA derived from T cells, B-cell-depleted T cells, or PBMCs.

Germline V CDR1 and CDR2: SGHTA, FQGNSA. With 5 bases removed from V and 2 bases from J, the gap between germline ends came to 9 bases. This CDR3 comprises 13 residues. Study processing details: Scientists estimated how many nucleated cells there were by amplifying reference gene primers. Some clones are missing from TCRdb's copy, which holds only in-frame ones; the method was immunoSEQ multiplex PCR. The DNA was the basis for D and trimming; V, J and clone size are from that table. The data hold some 240,000 clones, with roughly 90% observed a single time. The receptor was isolated from a man aged 60-69 years who had recovered from COVID-19. The sequencing sample was made of peripheral blood. V gene TRBV7-2 combines with J gene TRBJ1-1, with unresolved D. The CDR3 bases are TGTGCCAGCAGCCGACAACCAAACACTGAAGCTTTCTTT. It encodes CASSRQPNTEAFF.